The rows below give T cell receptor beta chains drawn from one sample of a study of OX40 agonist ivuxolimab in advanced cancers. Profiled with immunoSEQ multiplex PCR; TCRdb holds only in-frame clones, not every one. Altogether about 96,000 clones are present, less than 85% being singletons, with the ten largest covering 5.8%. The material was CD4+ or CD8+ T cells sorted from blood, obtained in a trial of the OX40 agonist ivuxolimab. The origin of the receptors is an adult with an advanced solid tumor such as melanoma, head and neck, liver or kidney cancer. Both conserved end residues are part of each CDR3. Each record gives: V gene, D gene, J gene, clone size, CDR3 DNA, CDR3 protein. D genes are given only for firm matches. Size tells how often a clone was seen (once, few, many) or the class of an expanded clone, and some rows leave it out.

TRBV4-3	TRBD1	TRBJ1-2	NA	TGCGCCAGCAGCCAAGAGGCACGGCAGACAGGGAAAAATGGCTACACCTTC	CASSQEARQTGKNGYTF
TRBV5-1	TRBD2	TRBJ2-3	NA	TGCGCCAGCAGCCATCTAGCGGACACAGATACGCAGTATTTT	CASSHLADTDTQYF
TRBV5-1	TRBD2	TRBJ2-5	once	TGCGCCAGCAGCTTGGGCCTTCTAGCGGGACTTCAAGAGACCCAGTACTTC	CASSLGLLAGLQETQYF
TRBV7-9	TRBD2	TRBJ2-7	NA	TGTGCCAGCAGCTTTGGCGGGGGGGTTTTCGAGCAGTACTTC	CASSFGGGVFEQYF
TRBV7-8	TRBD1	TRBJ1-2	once	TGTGCCAGCAGCGCCCGGACAGGGGGTGGCTACACCTTC	CASSARTGGGYTF
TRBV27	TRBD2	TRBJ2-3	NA	TGTGCCAGCAGTTTATGGCGGGAGTCAGATACGCAGTATTTT	CASSLWRESDTQYF
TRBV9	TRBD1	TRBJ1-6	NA	TGTGCCAGCAGCGTATCGGGACAGCTTAATTCACCCCTCCACTTT	CASSVSGQLNSPLHF
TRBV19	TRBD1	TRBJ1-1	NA	TGTGCCAGTAGTATCCGGACAGGCCCCGGGGCTGAAGCTTTCTTT	CASSIRTGPGAEAFF
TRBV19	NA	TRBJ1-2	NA	TGTGCCAGTAGTATAGTCTCCGGGGGTGGCTACACCTTC	CASSIVSGGGYTF
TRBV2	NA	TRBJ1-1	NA	TGTGCCAGCAGGGGGGACACGGCGAACACTGAAGCTTTCTTT	CASRGDTANTEAFF
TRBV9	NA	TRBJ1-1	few	TGTGCCAGCAGCCGTGGAGACACTGAAGCTTTCTTT	CASSRGDTEAFF
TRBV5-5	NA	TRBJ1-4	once	TGTGCCAGCAGCATAGTATCCTTAACTAATGAAAAACTGTTTTTT	CASSIVSLTNEKLFF
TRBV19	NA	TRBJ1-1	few	TGTGCCAGTAGTCCCCGGACAGTACAGGGCACTGAAGCTTTCTTT	CASSPRTVQGTEAFF
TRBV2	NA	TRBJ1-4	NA	TGTGCCAGCAAGCCAGCGGGGTCTAATGAAAAACTGTTTTTT	CASKPAGSNEKLFF
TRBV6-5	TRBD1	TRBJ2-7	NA	TGTGCCAGCAGTTCTCGCGGGACAGGGCCCCACGAGCAGTACTTC	CASSSRGTGPHEQYF
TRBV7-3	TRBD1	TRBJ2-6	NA	TGTGCCAGCAGCCGGACAGGGGCCTCTCTGAGGGGGGCCAACGTCCTGACTTTC	CASSRTGASLRGANVLTF
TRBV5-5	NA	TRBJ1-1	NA	TGTGCCAGCACCGATGTTTTTCAAGGAGCTTTCTTT	CASTDVFQGAFF
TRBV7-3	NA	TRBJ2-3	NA	TGTGCCAGCAGCTCCCTGGGATTTAGCACAGATACGCAGTATTTT	CASSSLGFSTDTQYF
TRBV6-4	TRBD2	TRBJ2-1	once	TGTGCCAGCAGTACTAGCGGGAACCGGGGCTCCTACAATGAGCAGTTCTTC	CASSTSGNRGSYNEQFF
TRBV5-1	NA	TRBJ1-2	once	TGCGCCAGCAGCTTGACCGCGCAAGCTAACTATGGCTACACCTTC	CASSLTAQANYGYTF
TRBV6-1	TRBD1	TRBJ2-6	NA	TGTGCCAGCAGTGCCCAGTTTACAGGGGCCGGTTCAGGGGGGGCCAACGTCCTGACTTTC	CASSAQFTGAGSGGANVLTF
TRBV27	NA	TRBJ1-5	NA	TGTGCCAGCAGCTTGGGGGGGCGTAATCAGCCCCAGCATTTT	CASSLGGRNQPQHF